The TCR beta chain under discussion was sequenced for a study of glioma-infiltrating T cells after dendritic cell vaccination (dated by TCRdb to about 2016). Background on the whole study: Of the roughly 15 glioblastoma patients in the cohort, all drawn from Phase I and II dendritic cell vaccination trials, 9 were newly diagnosed and 6 had recurrent disease. The vaccine consisted of monocyte-derived dendritic cells cultured less than nine days with IL-4 and GM-CSF, then pulsed overnight with autologous tumor lysate. Between the early 2000s and the early 2010s, the patients were given dendritic cell vaccination pulsed with autologous tumor lysate. Patients received three intradermal dendritic cell vaccine injections at biweekly intervals in the arm below the axilla. Survival after dendritic cell vaccination was correlated with TCR sequencing metrics, such as TIL content and the overlap between tumor and blood repertoires. Deep sequencing of TCR beta CDR3 regions was used to quantify tumor-infiltrating lymphocyte content and compare tumor and blood repertoires in dendritic cell-vaccinated glioblastoma patients. The investigation overall reported the following: The response model built on TCR overlap across three groups was characterized as speculative, with prospective validation still needed. No direct relationship between TCR clonality and survival was found, suggesting a diverse polyclonal response may matter. The cohort was small and heterogeneous, with few patients having full blood and tumor sets and even fewer initial-recurrent tumor pairs. After dendritic cell vaccination, a higher estimated pretreatment TIL content predicted longer time to progression and longer overall survival.

Patients were selected on the basis of adequate residual fresh-frozen tumor tissue and more than two years of available survival data. Although molecular status otherwise differed among the glioblastoma patients, no patient had an isocitrate dehydrogenase mutation. PBMC were collected before vaccination, two weeks after the third vaccination, and at tumor progression when it occurred. The Qiagen DNeasy Blood extraction Kit was used for extraction of genomic DNA. Of note for this clone: Its antigen has not been determined. No clone much larger than this one lies a single base away; base qualities are absent.

The immunoSEQ assay amplified TCRB CDR3 regions from about 2 micrograms of genomic DNA, or from all available DNA when less than that amount was available. Multiplex PCR used 60 forward primers for TCR V beta segments and 13 reverse primers for J beta segments. To estimate the number of reads per starting template, synthetic control templates were added to each sample at limiting dilution. The Illumina HiSeq System generated sequencing reads of 87 bp. Regarding the original processing steps: PCR and sequencing errors were removed by a nearest neighbor algorithm that merged closely related sequences. TCR overlap was defined as the percentage of unique tumor TCR beta sequences that were also present in the same patient's peripheral blood. The clones in this table, taken by TCRdb from immuneACCESS, are in-frame only. Not every clone is retained; where verified, under half of the shortfall comes from an unresolved V gene, and the cause of the rest is unknown. V, J and clone size were drawn from that table, and D and trimming were deduced from the DNA. This sample gives about 92,000 clones in total; more than 75% of them show up just once. Of the sample, 15% to 19% is held by the ten largest clones.

At the junction V is shortened by 5 bases and J by 6 bases; bases outside the gene matches: 8. The germline V gene specifies MDHEN as CDR1 and SYDVKM as CDR2. From the cysteine through the phenylalanine, the CDR3 covers 15 amino acids. The entry retains the CDR3 DNA only, 45 bases that are in frame from base 1. This sample comprised blood, obtained before dendritic cell vaccination. The sequence derives from a human donor with glioblastoma. The chain is assembled from TRBV28 and TRBJ1-4; 8 bases in the middle match TRBD1. The CDR3 in this case is CASSMPTGVYEKLFF. At the DNA level, the sequence is TGTGCCAGCAGTATGCCGACAGGGGTTTATGAAAAACTGTTTTTT.